A single sample gave rise to the 26 T cell receptor beta chains below, sequenced in a study of blood T cells in healthy people across ages. Primed by a sample-barcoded 5' primer and a J-beta primer mix, a second PCR proceeded for about 6 to 12 cycles. From the 5' RACE reads, TCRdb called clonotypes with MiXCR, one entry per CDR3 protein. The table lists hundreds of thousands of distinct CDR3 sequences, more than 45% of them singletons. The sample comprised blood. The receptors originated from a woman of 80 years or more in good health.

The genes are TRBV20-1 and TRBJ2-2; 11 nucleotides align to TRBD2. Per the germline V gene, CDR1 is DFQATT and CDR2 is SNEGSKA (reference sequence). The V segment lost 4 bases and the J segment 3 bases; nucleotides outside the gene matches: 4. CDR3 size: 15 residues. The CDR3 reads CSATGTSGYTGELFF. CDR3 coding DNA: TGCAGTGCTACCGGGACTAGCGGTTACACCGGGGAGCTGTTTTTT.

This clonotype has ten or more counts. The CDR3 protein is CASSTEPGTGIGKLFF. The CDR3 DNA follows: TGTGCCAGCAGCACCGAGCCCGGGACAGGAATCGGAAAACTGTTTTTT. The gene calls are TRBV11-1 and TRBJ1-4; 8 bases match TRBD1. There are 16 residues in the CDR3. CDR1 and CDR2 from the germline V gene are SGHAT and FQDESV (reference sequence). V trimming: 5 bases; J trimming: 10 bases; junction bases outside the gene matches: 15. Looking up the rest from reference TRBV11-1 and TRBJ1-4 gives the full variable domain: EAEVAQSPRYKITEKSQAVAFWCDPISGHATLYWYRQILGQGPELLVQFQDESVVDDSQLPKDRFSAERLKGVDSTLKIQPAELGDSAMYLCASSTEPGTGIGKLFFGSGTQLSVL.

V is TRBV18 and J is TRBJ2-7, with a possible D match to TRBD1 (5 bases). V was clipped by 3 bases and J by 4 bases, with 13 bases between them. Germline V lookup: CDR1 KGHSH, CDR2 LQKENI. The CDR3 has 14 residues. The CDR3 here is CASSPEAGFYEQYF. Here the CDR3 DNA reads TGTGCCAGCTCACCCGAGGCAGGGTTTTACGAGCAGTACTTC.

This clonotype was counted at least ten times. This chain connects TRBV5-1 to TRBJ2-1; the D is unclear. Germline lookup yields CDR1 SGHRS and CDR2 YFSETQ. With 0 bases removed from V and 2 bases from J, the gap between germline ends came to 9 bases. The length of the CDR3 is 15 residues. The CDR3 DNA is TGCGCCAGCAGCTTGGAGCAGGCAGCCTACAATGAGCAGTTCTTC. This translates into CASSLEQAAYNEQFF.

This clonotype was found many times. The rearrangement links TRBV10-3 to TRBJ1-4; D perhaps matches TRBD1 (6 bases). V lost 10 bases and J 3 bases, leaving 15 bases between the germline ends. Germline V gene sequence: CDR1 ENHRY, CDR2 SYGVKD. This CDR3 is 14 amino acids long. The CDR3 sequence: CATSSGVPNEKLFF. CDR3 nucleotide sequence: TGTGCCACGTCCTCAGGGGTGCCTAATGAAAAACTGTTTTTT.

The chain joins TRBV6-4 to TRBJ2-3; 11 bases map to TRBD2. Germline CDR1 and CDR2: MRHNA and SNTAGT. The CDR3 is made up of 15 amino acids. V trimming: 0 bases; J trimming: 4 bases; junction bases outside the gene matches: 0. CDR3 DNA sequence: TGTGCCAGCAGTGACTCTAGCGGGGGGGCAGATACGCAGTATTTT. Translating it yields CASSDSSGGADTQYF.

This clonotype was recorded at least ten times. This rearrangement joins TRBV25-1 to TRBJ1-1, with 10 bases fitting TRBD1. Germline V lookup: CDR1 MGHDK, CDR2 SYGVNS. V lost 1 base, J lost 10 bases, and 9 bases stayed unmatched. The CDR3 runs to 15 residues. The CDR3 spells CASSELRQGASGAFF. The CDR3 DNA follows: TGTGCCAGCAGTGAATTAAGACAGGGGGCTTCCGGAGCTTTCTTT. Full variable domain (outside the CDR3, taken from reference TRBV25-1 and TRBJ1-1): EADIYQTPRYLVIGTGKKITLECSQTMGHDKMYWYQQDPGMELHLIHYSYGVNSTEKGDLSSESTVSRIRTEHFPLTLESARPSHTSQYLCASSELRQGASGAFFGQGTRLTVV.

The genes are TRBV6-6 and TRBJ1-1, with 7 bases that match TRBD1. The V gene's germline CDR1 is MNHNY and CDR2 SVGAGI (reference sequence). With 6 bases clipped from V and 1 base from J, the junction kept 8 bases outside the gene matches. This CDR3 comprises 15 residues. CDR3 sequence (DNA): TGTGCCAGCAGATCAGGGGGACAAGCGAACACTGAAGCTTTCTTT. Translating gives CASRSGGQANTEAFF.

The chain joins TRBV7-9 to TRBJ2-5; 8 bases match TRBD2. Per the germline V gene, CDR1 is SEHNR and CDR2 is FQNEAQ (reference sequence). Unmatched junction bases numbered 12, after V lost 5 bases and J lost 1 base. This CDR3 is 17 amino acids long. CDR3 nucleotide sequence: TGTGCCAGCAGCCCCGATCGGACTAGCCTACTCCAAGAGACCCAGTACTTC. Protein: CASSPDRTSLLQETQYF.

This sequence joins TRBV4-1 and TRBJ2-7, with 9 bases fitting TRBD2. Losses at the gene ends were 2 bases for V and 3 bases for J; bases not matched to a gene: 5. This CDR3 comprises 15 residues. Looked up from germline, CDR1 is MGHRA and CDR2 is YSYEKL. The CDR3 DNA reads as TGCGCCAGCAGCCAATTAGCGGGAGACCTCTACGAGCAGTACTTC. Translating it yields CASSQLAGDLYEQYF.

The chain joins TRBV18 to TRBJ1-2; possibly TRBD1 for D (5 bases). The germline gives CDR1 KGHSH, CDR2 LQKENI. Deletions cut 0 bases from V and 1 base from J, with 9 bases between. The CDR3 spans 15 residues. CDR3 sequence (DNA): TGTGCCAGCTCACCACCGGGACCGATTAACTATGGCTACACCTTC. Protein product: CASSPPGPINYGYTF.

The genes are TRBV20-1 and TRBJ1-2; D unresolved. The V gene lost 1 base and the J gene lost 5 bases, with 14 bases spanning the gap. Germline lookup yields CDR1 DFQATT and CDR2 SNEGSKA (reference sequence). This CDR3 spans 14 amino acids. CDR3 nucleotides: TGCAGTGCTAGAGCTATAGGCTTCATATATGGCTACACCTTC. This encodes CSARAIGFIYGYTF.

This clonotype was seen many times. This sequence joins TRBV11-2 and TRBJ2-7; D possibly corresponds to TRBD2 (6 bases). CDR1 is SGHAT, CDR2 FQNNGV, per germline. V gave up 2 bases and J gave up 7 bases, with 24 bases separating them. The CDR3 runs to 17 residues. The CDR3 DNA sequence: TGTGCCAGCAGCTTAAGGTCGGGGTTCGGGAGAATCCAAGAGCAGTACTTC. Amino acid sequence: CASSLRSGFGRIQEQYF. Based on the CDR3 plus reference TRBV11-2 and TRBJ2-7, the full variable domain is EAGVAQSPRYKIIEKRQSVAFWCNPISGHATLYWYQQILGQGPKLLIQFQNNGVVDDSQLPKDRFSAERLKGVDSTLKIQPAKLEDSAVYLCASSLRSGFGRIQEQYFGPGTRLTVT.

This clonotype was detected once. The chain joins TRBV20-1 to TRBJ2-1; TRBD2 matches 10 bases. Trimming took 3 bases from V and 5 from J; bases not matched to a gene: 7. Germline CDR1 reads DFQATT; CDR2 reads SNEGSKA (reference sequence). The CDR3 totals 15 residues. The CDR3 coding sequence is TGCAGTGCTAGGCTTAGCGGGGGGACCAACAATGAGCAGTTCTTC. This gives the protein CSARLSGGTNNEQFF.

In its sample, this clonotype was seen many times. The chain employs TRBV12-3 or TRBV12-4 and TRBJ2-3; D is unresolved. V was trimmed by 6 bases and J by 2 bases, leaving 6 bases between them. The CDR3 spans 12 residues. Here the CDR3 DNA reads TGTGCCAGCAGACCTTACACAGATACGCAGTATTTT. Protein sequence: CASRPYTDTQYF.

This clonotype was seen more than once but under ten times. The V and J genes are TRBV20-1 and TRBJ2-6; D unclear. V lost 0 bases and J lost 0, with 9 bases in between. This CDR3 contains 16 residues. Germline V lookup: CDR1 DFQATT, CDR2 SNEGSKA (reference sequence). The CDR3 DNA sequence: TGCAGTGCTAGAGATTGGCAGAGCTCTGGGGCCAACGTCCTGACTTTC. This encodes CSARDWQSSGANVLTF.

This clonotype was seen repeatedly, ten times or more. The chain couples TRBV21-1 to TRBJ1-5. TRBV21-1 is a pseudogene locus. The CDR3 consists of 17 residues. CDR3: CASSNRGGKGLNQPQHF. The CDR3 DNA is TGTGCCAGCAGCAATAGGGGGGGGAAGGGCCTCAATCAGCCCCAGCATTTT.

The chain joins TRBV25-1 to TRBJ1-6; 8 positions agree with TRBD1. The CDR3 extends over 15 amino acids. Germline values: CDR1 MGHDK, CDR2 SYGVNS. With V trimmed by 6 bases and J by 7 bases, 8 bases remained unmatched. This chain's CDR3 is CASSQDRGENSPLHF. The CDR3 bases are TGTGCCAGCAGCCAAGACAGGGGCGAGAATTCACCCCTCCACTTT.

This clonotype has a handful of counts. J is TRBJ2-2 and V is TRBV7-2; possible D gene TRBD2, 5 bases. CDR1 and CDR2 from the germline V gene are SGHTA and FQGNSA. CDR3 length: 14 residues. Trimming left V 5 bases short and J 7 bases short, with 14 bases between. CDR3 coding DNA: TGTGCCAGCAGCCTCCGGAGGAGCAGCGGGGAGCTGTTTTTT. Protein: CASSLRRSSGELFF.

The chain combines TRBV2 with TRBJ2-7; TRBD1 is a possible D gene (6 bases). The CDR3 is 13 residues long. The V end lost 8 bases, the J end lost 3 bases, and 14 bases lay between the germline ends. From germline, CDR1 is SNHLY and CDR2 FYNNEI. CDR3 loop: CASLPQGIYEQYF. The CDR3 nucleotides are TGTGCCAGCCTTCCACAGGGAATCTACGAGCAGTACTTC.

Many counts were recorded for this clonotype. The rearrangement uses TRBV7-9 and TRBJ2-7, with TRBD1 matching over 9 bases. From germline, CDR1 is SEHNR and CDR2 FQNEAQ (reference sequence). The V and J ends lost 5 bases and 0 bases, in that order; junction bases with no gene match: 8. The CDR3 covers 16 residues. The CDR3 nucleotides are TGTGCCAGCAGCCATCACTTGACAGGGGGCTCCTACGAGCAGTACTTC. Translated, it gives CASSHHLTGGSYEQYF.

The V and J genes are TRBV2 and TRBJ1-5; D gene unclear. Trimming cost V 3 bases and J 5 bases, with 5 bases left between them. The CDR3 is made up of 12 amino acids. From germline, CDR1 is SNHLY and CDR2 FYNNEI. The CDR3 DNA follows: TGTGCCAGCAGTGACGGGGATCAGCCCCAGCATTTT. This translates into CASSDGDQPQHF.

The chain couples TRBV28 to TRBJ2-7; 8 bases line up with TRBD1. Germline lookup yields CDR1 MDHEN and CDR2 SYDVKM. With 5 bases clipped from V and 10 bases from J, the junction kept 16 bases outside the gene matches. This CDR3 has 15 residues. The CDR3 here is CASSGSGTGREAQYF. CDR3 coding DNA: TGTGCCAGCAGTGGTTCCGGGACAGGAAGAGAGGCCCAGTACTTC.

This chain uses TRBV20-1 with TRBJ2-1, with 8 bases lining up with TRBD1. The DNA end is more similar to TRBJ2-7, so the J call may be wrong. There are 15 residues in the CDR3. From germline, CDR1 is DFQATT and CDR2 SNEGSKA (reference sequence). CDR3 loop: CSARDNQGAYNEQYF. The CDR3 nucleotides read TGCAGTGCTAGAGATAACCAGGGGGCATACAATGAGCAGTACTTC.

This clonotype showed up many times. The CDR3 coding sequence is TGCAGTGCTAGAACCCTAGGGAGTGGGCGCAATGAGCAGTTCTTC. This codes for CSARTLGSGRNEQFF. The V gene is TRBV20-1, the J gene TRBJ2-1, with D possibly TRBD2 on 5 matching bases. This CDR3 has 15 amino acids. CDR1 is DFQATT and CDR2 is SNEGSKA in the germline V gene (reference sequence). V was trimmed by 2 bases and J by 6 bases, leaving 17 bases between them.

This clonotype was recorded a few times. This sequence joins TRBV7-2 and TRBJ1-2, with D hard to call. Trimming took off 5 bases at V and 5 bases at J, with 12 bases between the two ends. The germline V gene has CDR1 SGHTA and CDR2 FQGNSA. There are 13 residues in the CDR3. The CDR3 sequence is CASSGRGRYGYTF. The DNA for the CDR3 is TGTGCCAGCAGCGGTCGGGGTAGATATGGCTACACCTTC.